This entry describes one TCR beta chain. There is no known antigen for this receptor. Qualities for individual bases were not recorded, and no much larger clone is one base off. What this sample's time point label stands for: baseline pretreatment blood. The treatment or condition tag for this specimen amounts to: 15 Gy SBRT to primary tumor, nephrectomy 4 weeks later. To follow tumor-enriched clonotypes, serial peripheral blood was collected from radiation-treated patients at baseline and at 2 weeks and 4 weeks after SBRT. Renal cell carcinoma with clear cell pathology was present in all patients. Genomic DNA for TCR sequencing was prepared using the QIAamp DNA Blood Mini Kit (Qiagen). The analyses included just those samples that passed every quality control check. Spanning cysteine to phenylalanine, the CDR3 consists of 11 amino acids. The read is trimmed to its CDR3 DNA, 33 bases read in frame from base 1. Clipping removes 8 bases from V and 3 bases from J, with 0 as the unmatched junction base count. As encoded in the germline V gene, CDR1 is SNHLY while CDR2 is FYNNEI.

The source of the sample is a study of radiation and T cells in renal cell carcinoma (dated by TCRdb to the early 2020s). About the full investigation: The samples were drawn from a clinical trial, where primary renal cell carcinomas were treated with 15 Gy of stereotactic body radiation therapy and then removed by nephrectomy 4 weeks afterward. TCR beta sequencing covered 50 or so samples in total, comprising roughly 25 tumors and approximately 27 peripheral blood samples. Across all 50 or so samples, 4,016,671 unique CDR3 nucleotide sequences encoding 2,658,974 unique CDR3 amino acid sequences were identified. The full study reports these points: Blood repertoire dynamics were not followed beyond 4 weeks after treatment. Because pretreatment tumor biopsies were not available, the baseline intratumoral presence of clonotypes could not be determined. In blood, the top tumor clonotypes increased between baseline and 2 weeks post-radiation and then shrank by 4 weeks, which suggests that tumor-resident clones expanded only transiently. With a single-armed trial design, the study had no way to address how radiation dose or scheduling affects the TCR repertoire.

The immunoSEQ kit was used, according to the manufacturer's recommendations, to generate TCR beta libraries from genomic DNA. To prepare libraries, a first multiplex PCR with proprietary primers was run, followed by a second PCR that added unique barcodes, and a bead cleanup was done after each round. Each sample batch included a kit-provided positive control reaction and a negative control reaction. The final libraries were assessed on an Agilent 4200 TapeStation D1000 ScreenTape, pooled by volume, and quantified by qPCR. Sequencing ran on an Illumina NextSeq500 with a MidOutput 150-cycle cartridge, using 156 Read1 and 15 Index1 cycles with kit custom primers. The pooled library was loaded at 1.0 pM, and roughly 20% PhiX control was spiked in. Concerning the study's data processing: The vendor-processed data were analyzed in R, and a clonotype was defined as all T cells that share the same CDR3 nucleotide sequence. In the clone abundance analyses, frequencies were normalized to the 10,000 most abundant clones in each sample. Public T cell clones, which averaged fewer than five per sample, were excluded before analysis. Tumor-enriched clonotypes and baseline blood-enriched clonotypes were defined as those with an abundance difference of at least 32-fold between compartments. Clonotypes expanded or contracted between blood time points were identified with a beta-binomial differential abundance model. Tumor-blood repertoire similarity was measured with the Baroni-Urbani and Buser coefficient, and groups were compared using two-tailed Wilcoxon tests in R. Held by TCRdb, this immuneACCESS table contains in-frame sequences only and omits some clones. Under half of the omission traces to an unresolved V gene where checked; the cause of the rest is unknown. V, J and clone size are those of that table, while D and trimming were read from the DNA. For this sample there are 70,000 to 100,000 clones; over 65% appear just once. The biggest ten clones account for less than 7% of the sample.

The TCR originated in a man aged 55 to 70 with renal cell carcinoma. The rearrangement combines TRBV2 with TRBJ2-5, with TRBD2 matching 7 junction bases. The sample consisted of blood, taken from a patient whose treatment included radiotherapy and nephrectomy. The CDR3 region has the sequence CASGLEETQYF. The DNA sequence is TGTGCCAGCGGACTAGAAGAGACCCAGTACTTC.